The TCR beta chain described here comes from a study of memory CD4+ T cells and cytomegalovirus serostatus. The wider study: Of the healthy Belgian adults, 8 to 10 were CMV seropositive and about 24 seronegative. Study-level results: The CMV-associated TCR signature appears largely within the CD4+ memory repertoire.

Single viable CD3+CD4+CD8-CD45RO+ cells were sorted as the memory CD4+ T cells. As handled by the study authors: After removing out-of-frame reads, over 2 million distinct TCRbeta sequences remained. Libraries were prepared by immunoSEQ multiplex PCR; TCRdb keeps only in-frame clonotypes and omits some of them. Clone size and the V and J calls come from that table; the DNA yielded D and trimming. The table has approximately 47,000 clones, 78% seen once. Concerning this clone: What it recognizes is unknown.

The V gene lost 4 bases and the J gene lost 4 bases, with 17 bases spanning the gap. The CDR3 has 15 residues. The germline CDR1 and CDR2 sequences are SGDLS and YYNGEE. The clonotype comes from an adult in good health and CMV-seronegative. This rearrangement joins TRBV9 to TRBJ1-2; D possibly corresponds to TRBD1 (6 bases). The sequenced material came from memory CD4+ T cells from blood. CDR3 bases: TGTGCCAGCAGCCCCCATGACGGGGGCTTCTATGGCTACACCTTC. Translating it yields CASSPHDGGFYGYTF.